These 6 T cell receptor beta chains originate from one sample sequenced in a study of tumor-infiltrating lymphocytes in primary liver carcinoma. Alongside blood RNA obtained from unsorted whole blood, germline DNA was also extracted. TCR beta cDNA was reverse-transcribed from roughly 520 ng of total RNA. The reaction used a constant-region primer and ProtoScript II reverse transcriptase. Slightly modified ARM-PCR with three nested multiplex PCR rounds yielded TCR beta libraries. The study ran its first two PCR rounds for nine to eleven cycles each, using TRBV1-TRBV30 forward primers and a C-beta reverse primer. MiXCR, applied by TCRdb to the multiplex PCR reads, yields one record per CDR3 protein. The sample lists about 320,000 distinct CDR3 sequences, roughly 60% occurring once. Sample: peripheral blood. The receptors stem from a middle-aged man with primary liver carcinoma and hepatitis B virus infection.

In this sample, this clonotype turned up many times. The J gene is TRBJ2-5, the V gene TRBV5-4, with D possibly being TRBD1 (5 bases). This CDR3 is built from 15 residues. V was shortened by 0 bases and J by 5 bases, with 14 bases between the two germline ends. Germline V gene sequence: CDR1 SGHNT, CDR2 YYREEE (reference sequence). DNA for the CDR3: TGTGCCAGCAGCTTGGATCTGGGGCAGGGTGAGACCCAGTACTTC. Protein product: CASSLDLGQGETQYF.

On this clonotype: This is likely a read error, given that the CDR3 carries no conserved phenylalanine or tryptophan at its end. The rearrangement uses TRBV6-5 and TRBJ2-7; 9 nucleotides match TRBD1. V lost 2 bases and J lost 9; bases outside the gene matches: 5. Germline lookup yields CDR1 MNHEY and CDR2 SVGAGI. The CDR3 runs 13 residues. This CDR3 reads CASSYLTGGGQYL. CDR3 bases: TGTGCCAGCAGTTACCTTACAGGGGGCGGGCAGTACCTC.

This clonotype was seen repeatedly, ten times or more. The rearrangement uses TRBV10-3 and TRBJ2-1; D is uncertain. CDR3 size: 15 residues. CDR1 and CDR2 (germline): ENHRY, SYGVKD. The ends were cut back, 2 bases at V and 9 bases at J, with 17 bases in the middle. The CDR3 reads CAISEPNKGFSEQFF. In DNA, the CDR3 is TGTGCCATCAGTGAGCCGAATAAGGGTTTTAGTGAGCAGTTCTTC.

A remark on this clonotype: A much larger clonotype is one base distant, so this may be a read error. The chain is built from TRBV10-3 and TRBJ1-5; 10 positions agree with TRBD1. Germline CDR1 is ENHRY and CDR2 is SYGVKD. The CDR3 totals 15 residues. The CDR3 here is CTISKGQGTGQPQHF. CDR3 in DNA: TGTACCATCAGTAAGGGACAGGGGACAGGTCAGCCCCAGCATTTT.

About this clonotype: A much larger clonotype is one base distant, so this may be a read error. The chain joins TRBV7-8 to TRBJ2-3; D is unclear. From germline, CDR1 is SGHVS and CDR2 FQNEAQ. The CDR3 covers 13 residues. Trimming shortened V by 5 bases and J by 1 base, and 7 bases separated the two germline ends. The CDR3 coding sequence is TGTGCCAGCAGCCCCAGACGCACAGATACGCAGTATTTT. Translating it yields CASSPRRTDTQYF.

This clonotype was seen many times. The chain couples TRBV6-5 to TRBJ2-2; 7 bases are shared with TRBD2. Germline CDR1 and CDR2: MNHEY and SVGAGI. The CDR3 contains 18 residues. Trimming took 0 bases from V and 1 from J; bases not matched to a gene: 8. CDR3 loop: CASSYSSGSGGNTGELFF. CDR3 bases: TGTGCCAGCAGTTACTCGAGCGGGTCGGGAGGGAACACCGGGGAGCTGTTTTTT.